The 18 T cell receptor beta chains listed next were all sequenced from one sample in a study of cytomegalovirus exposure and HLA in healthy donors. Primers included in the PCR were 60 Vbeta and 13 Jbeta primers. The assay was immunoSEQ multiplex PCR, and TCRdb's table has in-frame clones only and misses some. This sample has approximately 80,000 clones, with 60% to 75% found just once. Sample: PBMCs. These receptors all stem from a woman between 40 and 50 years old in good health and CMV-seropositive.

This clone was seen just once. The V gene is TRBV7-9, the J gene TRBJ2-3; 7 bases line up with TRBD1. The CDR3 consists of 14 residues. Looked up from germline, CDR1 is SEHNR and CDR2 is FQNEAQ (reference sequence). V lost 8 bases to trimming and J lost 6 bases; unmatched junction nucleotides: 11. The DNA for the CDR3 is TGTGCCAGCTCCAGAGGGGGCTCGGGGGATACGCAGTATTTT. Translating it yields CASSRGGSGDTQYF.

This chain connects TRBV10-1 to TRBJ2-1; D is uncertain. This CDR3 is 15 amino acids long. The germline gives CDR1 WNHNN, CDR2 SYGVQD (reference sequence). V lost 4 bases and J lost 0, with 10 bases in between. This CDR3 reads CASSVGTSSYNEQFF. In DNA, the CDR3 is TGCGCCAGCAGTGTGGGCACGAGCTCCTACAATGAGCAGTTCTTC.

This clone was seen only once. The V gene is TRBV6-6, the J gene TRBJ1-5, with 8 bases identical to TRBD1. The CDR3 extends over 15 amino acids. Germline CDR1 reads MNHNY; CDR2 reads SVGAGI (reference sequence). V lost 6 bases to trimming and J lost 8 bases; unmatched junction nucleotides: 12. CDR3 protein: CASSLLQGAAEPQHF. CDR3 bases: TGTGCCAGCAGCTTGCTGCAGGGGGCTGCGGAGCCCCAGCATTTT.

This clone was detected once. The J gene is TRBJ2-2, the V gene TRBV7-6; D may be TRBD1 (5 bases). The CDR3 is 14 residues long. Looked up from germline, CDR1 is SGHVS and CDR2 is FNYEAQ. Trimming took off 3 bases at V and 7 bases at J, with 12 bases between the two ends. CDR3 nucleotide sequence: TGTGCCAGCAGCTTTTCAGGGAATGGCGGGGAGCTGTTTTTT. Protein product: CASSFSGNGGELFF.

This rearrangement joins TRBV6-1 to TRBJ2-5, with 10 bases matching TRBD2. CDR1 and CDR2 (germline): MNHNS, SASEGT. This CDR3 has 14 residues. V was clipped by 8 bases and J by 4 bases; unmatched bases: 7. The CDR3 bases are TGTGCCAGCTACGATAGCGGGGGGTCAGAGACCCAGTACTTC. Translating gives CASYDSGGSETQYF.

V is TRBV4-3 and J is TRBJ2-5; D is unclear. The V gene's germline CDR1 is LGHNA and CDR2 YSLEER. CDR3 length: 15 residues. V shed 4 bases and J shed 2 bases, with 14 bases lying between them. The CDR3 bases are TGCGCCAGCAGCCGGGCCCTCATAAGTCAAGAGACCCAGTACTTC. Its translation: CASSRALISQETQYF.

The CDR3 spells CSVATGDYEQYF. Here the CDR3 DNA reads TGCAGCGTTGCGACAGGGGACTACGAGCAGTACTTC. The chain recombines TRBV29-1 with TRBJ2-7; 8 nucleotides line up with TRBD1. V gave up 4 bases and J gave up 3 bases; unmatched junction bases: 2. Germline V gene lookup returns CDR1 SQVTM and CDR2 ANQGSEA. The CDR3 contains 12 residues.

The chain employs TRBV5-1 and TRBJ2-5; 10 positions agree with TRBD1. The J call may not be correct, given that the DNA end is closer to TRBJ2-7. The CDR3 sequence is 16 residues long. CDR1 is SGHRS, CDR2 YFSETQ, per germline. Written as DNA, the CDR3 is TGCGCCAGCAGCTTGGCCCAAGGACAGGGGGGCAACGAGCAGTACTTC. Its protein is CASSLAQGQGGNEQYF.

The J gene is TRBJ2-2, the V gene TRBV18; D might be TRBD2 (6 bases). The CDR3 extends over 16 amino acids. Germline loops: CDR1 KGHSH, CDR2 LQKENI. Trimming removed 2 bases from V and 1 base from J, with 11 bases in between. Here the CDR3 DNA reads TGTGCCAGCTCACCAGGTACAGCGGGGAACACCGGGGAGCTGTTTTTT. It encodes CASSPGTAGNTGELFF.

This clone was detected a few times. This chain uses TRBV4-1 with TRBJ1-1, with 7 bases fitting TRBD1. With 7 bases clipped from V and 4 bases from J, the junction kept 15 bases outside the gene matches. This CDR3 has 16 residues. Germline V CDR1 and CDR2: MGHRA, YSYEKL. Written as DNA, the CDR3 is TGCGCCAGCATTTTAACCAACACAGGGGTGGCCACTGAAGCTTTCTTT. It encodes CASILTNTGVATEAFF.

J is TRBJ2-1 and V is TRBV5-4; 7 bases fit TRBD2. The CDR3 is made up of 13 amino acids. Germline values: CDR1 SGHNT, CDR2 YYREEE (reference sequence). V was pared by 9 bases and J by 3 bases, with 6 bases of the junction left unmatched. The chain's CDR3 is CATVGGGYNEQFF. DNA of the CDR3: TGTGCCACCGTGGGGGGGGGCTACAATGAGCAGTTCTTC.

The chain is built from TRBV7-3 and TRBJ2-6; D is unclear. The CDR3 consists of 14 residues. V was shortened by 4 bases and J by 2 bases, with 6 bases between the two germline ends. The germline CDR1 and CDR2 sequences are SGHTA and FQGTGA. DNA of the CDR3: TGTGCCAGCAGCTCGGGTCCTGGGGCCAACGTCCTGACTTTC. Translated: CASSSGPGANVLTF.

This clone has more than one count but fewer than ten. The chain links TRBV9 to TRBJ2-2, with D possibly matching TRBD1 (6 bases). The CDR3 has 15 amino acids. V was trimmed by 3 bases and J by 3 bases, leaving 12 bases between them. Germline V gene data show CDR1 as SGDLS and CDR2 as YYNGEE. The CDR3 bases are TGTGCCAGCAGCGGACAACAGGGATACACCGGGGAGCTGTTTTTT. This encodes CASSGQQGYTGELFF.

The chain carries TRBV6-1 and TRBJ2-5; 7 nucleotides align to TRBD2. The J call may be in error: the DNA end matches TRBJ2-7 better. The CDR3 is made up of 11 amino acids. Per the germline V gene, CDR1 is MNHNS and CDR2 is SASEGT. This CDR3 reads CAIGEGLEQYF. The CDR3 DNA is TGTGCCATAGGGGAGGGCCTCGAGCAGTACTTC.

This chain links TRBV18 with TRBJ2-3; TRBD2 matches 10 bases. The trim removed 5 bases at V and 2 bases at J, leaving 10 bases unmatched. The CDR3 length is 17 residues. Germline V gene lookup returns CDR1 KGHSH and CDR2 LQKENI. Written as DNA, the CDR3 is TGTGCCAGCTCAGGGATGACTAGCGGGTTTCTCACAGATACGCAGTATTTT. Its protein is CASSGMTSGFLTDTQYF.

The chain couples TRBV7-2 to TRBJ2-7, with 7 bases matching TRBD1. The CDR3 is made up of 16 amino acids. The germline V gene has CDR1 SGHTA and CDR2 FQGNSA. Germline trimming cut 3 bases from V and 3 bases from J; bases unmatched to any gene: 11. This CDR3 reads CASSFPPSTGYYEQYF. CDR3 sequence (DNA): TGTGCCAGCAGCTTCCCCCCGTCGACAGGGTACTACGAGCAGTACTTC. The complete variable domain, with remaining parts taken from reference TRBV7-2 and TRBJ2-7, reads GAGVSQSPSNKVTEKGKDVELRCDPISGHTALYWYRQSLGQGLEFLIYFQGNSAPDKSGLPSDRFSAERTGGSVSTLTIQRTQQEDSAVYLCASSFPPSTGYYEQYFGPGTRLTVT.

The sample holds a few counts of this clone. The rearrangement uses TRBV6-5 and TRBJ1-5; D ambiguous. Trimming pared 0 bases from V and 3 bases from J, leaving 9 bases between. The length of the CDR3 is 15 residues. The germline gives CDR1 MNHEY, CDR2 SVGAGI. The CDR3: CASSYSGAANQPQHF. The CDR3 DNA follows: TGTGCCAGCAGTTACTCGGGAGCCGCCAATCAGCCCCAGCATTTT.

The chain employs TRBV29-1 and TRBJ2-1, with 9 bases identical to TRBD1. Germline V CDR1 and CDR2: SQVTM, ANQGSEA. The CDR3 sequence is 14 residues long. V gave up 6 bases and J gave up 4 bases; unmatched junction bases: 7. The CDR3 reads CSVQGQGYYNEQFF. DNA of the CDR3: TGCAGCGTCCAGGGACAGGGATATTACAATGAGCAGTTCTTC.